Shown below are 32 T cell receptor beta chains from a single sample sequenced in a study of blood T cells in healthy people across ages. A second roughly 6 to 11 cycle PCR used barcoded and J-beta primers. In TCRdb, the 5' RACE reads were re-called with MiXCR into one record per CDR3 protein. The sample has about 1,000,000 distinct CDR3 sequences; 45% are singletons. The sequenced material came from blood. Receptors were obtained from a woman aged 55-70 years in good health.

This chain connects TRBV6-1 to TRBJ2-1; TRBD2 matches 12 bases. CDR1 MNHNS and CDR2 SASEGT come from the germline V gene. The J segment lost 8 bases and the V segment lost 6 bases, leaving 14 bases of the junction unmatched. The CDR3 has 17 residues. CDR3 in DNA: TGTGCCAGCAGGTCGACTAGCGGGAGAGCGGGGGTCGATGAGCAGTTCTTC. Amino acid sequence: CASRSTSGRAGVDEQFF.

The V gene is TRBV7-2, the J gene TRBJ2-7; the D gene is possibly TRBD1 (6 bases). V was cut by 4 bases and J by 0 bases, with 13 bases left in between. The CDR3 runs to 15 residues. Germline V gene data show CDR1 as SGHTA and CDR2 as FQGNSA. The CDR3 spells CASSSPGHSSYEQYF. The DNA for the CDR3 is TGTGCCAGCAGCTCTCCGGGACATTCCTCCTACGAGCAGTACTTC. The full variable domain, rest sourced from reference TRBV7-2 and TRBJ2-7, is GAGVSQSPSNKVTEKGKDVELRCDPISGHTALYWYRQSLGQGLEFLIYFQGNSAPDKSGLPSDRFSAERTGGSVSTLTIQRTQQEDSAVYLCASSSPGHSSYEQYFGPGTRLTVT.

This clonotype occurred a few times. The V gene is TRBV12-3 or TRBV12-4, the J gene TRBJ2-1, with 8 bases aligning to TRBD1. The V segment lost 7 bases and the J segment 4 bases; nucleotides outside the gene matches: 9. CDR3 length: 15 residues. The chain's CDR3 is CASTPLGTGYNEQFF. In DNA form, the CDR3 reads TGTGCCAGCACGCCCCTGGGGACAGGATACAATGAGCAGTTCTTC.

This chain uses TRBV6-1 with TRBJ2-1; 7 nucleotides align to TRBD1. The V gene's germline CDR1 is MNHNS and CDR2 SASEGT. The trim removed 4 bases at V and 3 bases at J, leaving 12 bases unmatched. The CDR3 sequence is 17 residues long. The CDR3 DNA sequence: TGTGCCAGCAGTGCCCCCCAACAGGGGCTATTCTACAATGAGCAGTTCTTC. This sequence encodes CASSAPQQGLFYNEQFF.

Concerning this clonotype: The junction differs from germline at one of its ends, possibly a read error. The chain recombines TRBV5-6 with TRBJ2-1, with no clear D. The germline gives CDR1 SGHDT, CDR2 YYEEEE. The CDR3 contains 13 residues. CDR3 in amino acids: CASSFASSNEQFF. The DNA of the CDR3 is TGTGCCAGCTCCTTTGCCTCCTCCAATGAGCAGTTCTTC.

V gene TRBV10-3 combines with J gene TRBJ1-2; D is unclear. The V end was cut by 4 bases, the J end by 0 bases, with 12 bases between. The length of the CDR3 is 15 residues. From germline, CDR1 is ENHRY and CDR2 SYGVKD. As DNA, the CDR3 is TGTGCCATCAGTGCTTCGGTAATAGCTAACTATGGCTACACCTTC. Amino acid sequence: CAISASVIANYGYTF.

The chain recombines TRBV5-5 with TRBJ2-2; 10 positions agree with TRBD2. This CDR3 spans 15 amino acids. Germline CDR1 is SGHKS and CDR2 is YYEKEE (reference sequence). V was clipped by 4 bases and J by 5 bases; unmatched bases: 5. This CDR3 reads CASSLSTSGTGELFF. The CDR3 nucleotides are TGTGCCAGCAGCCTTTCGACTAGCGGGACCGGGGAGCTGTTTTTT.

The chain links TRBV30 to TRBJ2-7, with 8 positions matching TRBD1. The trim removed 3 bases at V and 3 bases at J, leaving 10 bases unmatched. The CDR3 sequence is 15 residues long. In germline, CDR1 is GTSNPN, CDR2 SVGIG (reference sequence). The CDR3: CAWSRQTGENYEQYF. CDR3 sequence (DNA): TGTGCCTGGAGCCGTCAGACAGGGGAGAACTACGAGCAGTACTTC.

The CDR3 coding sequence is TGCAGTGCTACCCAAGGGGGGTTGGGCTCCTACGAGCAGTACTTC. As protein: CSATQGGLGSYEQYF. The genes are TRBV20-1 and TRBJ2-7; D may match TRBD1 or TRBD2 (6 bases each). Germline V CDR1 and CDR2: DFQATT, SNEGSKA (reference sequence). This CDR3 spans 15 amino acids. The V end lost 4 bases, the J end lost 0 bases, and 16 bases lay between the germline ends.

This clonotype was counted only a few times. V usage is TRBV6-1 and J usage is TRBJ2-7, with D possibly TRBD2 on 6 matching bases. CDR1 and CDR2 (germline): MNHNS, SASEGT. The CDR3 totals 13 residues. The CDR3 DNA follows: TGTGTCACATTAGGGACGGGAGCCTACGAGCAGTACTTC. The encoded protein is CVTLGTGAYEQYF.

This clonotype has just a few counts. The chain employs TRBV9 and TRBJ2-3; D is possibly TRBD2 (5 bases). The germline gives CDR1 SGDLS, CDR2 YYNGEE. This CDR3 is built from 16 residues. Deletions cut 1 base from V and 3 bases from J, with 15 bases between. The CDR3 spells CASSVLSGIQTDTQYF. Written as DNA, the CDR3 is TGTGCCAGCAGCGTATTATCCGGGATACAGACAGATACGCAGTATTTT.

V is TRBV28 and J is TRBJ2-5, with 7 bases lining up with TRBD2. The DNA end is a closer match to TRBJ2-4, so the J assignment may be wrong. The CDR3 runs to 14 residues. The germline gives CDR1 MDHEN, CDR2 SYDVKM. The CDR3 DNA sequence: TGTGCCAGCACCGTTGCGGGGGTTAAAAACATTCAGTACTTC. Residues: CASTVAGVKNIQYF.

This sequence joins TRBV9 and TRBJ1-2; 9 bases match TRBD1. Germline V gives CDR1 SGDLS, CDR2 YYNGEE. The CDR3 consists of 12 residues. J lost 10 bases, V lost 4 bases, and 5 bases had no gene match. The CDR3 DNA reads as TGTGCCAGCAGCTCACGGACAGGGGCCTACACCTTC. This encodes CASSSRTGAYTF.

This rearrangement joins TRBV28 to TRBJ1-2; 10 nucleotides align to TRBD1. The CDR3 spans 11 residues. CDR1 is MDHEN, CDR2 SYDVKM, per germline. V shed 8 bases, J shed 10 bases, and the junction held 4 bases outside the gene matches. CDR3 residues: CASWDRGVYTF. The CDR3 coding sequence is TGTGCCAGCTGGGACAGGGGCGTCTACACCTTC.

This clonotype was detected many times. The chain has TRBV27 and TRBJ2-7, with D maybe TRBD1 (6 bases). Germline assignment: CDR1 MNHEY and CDR2 SMNVEV (reference sequence). V was cut by 4 bases and J by 6 bases, with 7 bases left in between. The CDR3 sequence is 11 residues long. Here the CDR3 DNA reads TGTGCCAGCAGTTCCAGGGGCGAGCAGTACTTC. Its protein product is CASSSRGEQYF.

This clonotype was picked up a small number of times. The gene calls are TRBV27 and TRBJ2-3; 8 bases match TRBD2. The V gene's germline CDR1 is MNHEY and CDR2 SMNVEV (reference sequence). J lost 2 bases, V lost 5 bases, and 15 bases had no gene match. The CDR3 has 18 amino acids. CDR3: CASSHSPWPSGLTDTQYF. CDR3 coding DNA: TGTGCCAGCAGTCATTCCCCGTGGCCTAGCGGGCTCACAGATACGCAGTATTTT.

The chain couples TRBV29-1 to TRBJ2-1; D perhaps matches TRBD2 (6 bases). Germline-derived CDR1 and CDR2 are SQVTM and ANQGSEA. CDR3 size: 13 residues. This chain's CDR3 is CGGGLLDGDEQFF. The DNA for the CDR3 is TGCGGAGGAGGGCTTCTCGATGGGGATGAGCAGTTCTTC.

This clonotype was picked up a small number of times. This rearrangement joins TRBV3-1 to TRBJ2-1, with D unclear. The V gene lost 8 bases and the J gene lost 9 bases, with 11 bases spanning the gap. The germline gives CDR1 LGHDT, CDR2 YNNKEL (reference sequence). This CDR3 contains 11 residues. The CDR3 DNA reads as TGTGCCAGCCGCAGGAGTTCTGAGCAGTTCTTC. Residues: CASRRSSEQFF.

In its sample, this clonotype was seen a few times. The rearrangement uses TRBV7-2 and TRBJ2-2; D is uncertain. Trimming pared 1 base from V and 2 bases from J, leaving 5 bases between. The CDR3 extends over 14 amino acids. Germline CDR1 SGHTA, CDR2 FQGNSA. CDR3 region: CASSLGQNTGELFF. The CDR3 DNA reads TGTGCCAGCAGCTTAGGGCAAAACACCGGGGAGCTGTTTTTT. The whole variable domain, remainder taken from reference TRBV7-2 and TRBJ2-2, is GAGVSQSPSNKVTEKGKDVELRCDPISGHTALYWYRQSLGQGLEFLIYFQGNSAPDKSGLPSDRFSAERTGGSVSTLTIQRTQQEDSAVYLCASSLGQNTGELFFGEGSRLTVL.

The rearrangement joins TRBV10-3 to TRBJ1-5; the D gene is possibly TRBD1 (5 bases). The germline V and J ends were trimmed by 6 bases and 0 bases, with 12 bases remaining between them. The CDR3 is made up of 15 amino acids. Germline CDR1 and CDR2: ENHRY and SYGVKD. As DNA, the CDR3 is TGTGCCATCAGGGGGGACGGAAATAGCAATCAGCCCCAGCATTTT. Translating it yields CAIRGDGNSNQPQHF.

The chain combines TRBV7-2 with TRBJ2-4; the D is unclear. The CDR3 runs to 11 residues. CDR1 and CDR2 (germline): SGHTA, FQGNSA. Deletions cut 5 bases from V and 13 bases from J, with 12 bases between. CDR3 nucleotide sequence: TGTGCCAGCAGCCAAGACCAAGAGCAGTACTTC. The encoded protein is CASSQDQEQYF.

The chain is built from TRBV20-1 and TRBJ2-7; 8 nucleotides agree with TRBD2. Matching the DNA end better, TRBJ2-5 makes the J call doubtful. CDR1 and CDR2 (germline): DFQATT, SNEGSKA (reference sequence). The CDR3 contains 15 residues. CDR3 amino acids: CSAKSGGRSGGTQYF. DNA of the CDR3: TGCAGTGCTAAATCTGGCGGGAGGTCGGGAGGGACCCAGTACTTC.

This sequence joins TRBV5-1 and TRBJ2-1; 12 bases map to TRBD2. The J call is in doubt because the DNA end fits TRBJ2-7 better. This CDR3 comprises 18 residues. Germline values: CDR1 SGHRS, CDR2 YFSETQ. CDR3 coding DNA: TGCGCCAGCAGCAGCAGTCGGCTAGCGGGAGGGCCCTACAATGAGCAGTACTTC. Translating gives CASSSSRLAGGPYNEQYF.

The chain uses TRBV25-1 and TRBJ2-5; D call uncertain. CDR1 and CDR2 (germline): MGHDK, SYGVNS. This CDR3 spans 12 amino acids. V lost 7 bases and J lost 2, with 8 bases in between. CDR3 nucleotide sequence: TGTGCCAGCAAATTGGGACAAGAGACCCAGTACTTC. Its translation is CASKLGQETQYF.

This clonotype was detected only a few times. The chain recombines TRBV4-1 with TRBJ2-3, with 8 bases lining up with TRBD2. Germline loops: CDR1 MGHRA, CDR2 YSYEKL. Losses at the gene ends were 5 bases for V and 3 bases for J; bases not matched to a gene: 7. There are 15 residues in the CDR3. This CDR3 is CASSSGERETDTQYF. DNA of the CDR3: TGCGCCAGCAGCTCGGGGGAGCGGGAGACAGATACGCAGTATTTT.

This chain links TRBV29-1 with TRBJ2-5, with D possibly called TRBD1 or TRBD2 (6 bases each). The CDR3 spans 15 residues. Germline-derived CDR1 and CDR2 are SQVTM and ANQGSEA. Trimming pared 7 bases from V and 4 bases from J, leaving 22 bases between. This chain's CDR3 is CSALVGGGRGETQYF. CDR3 bases: TGCAGCGCCCTGGTGGGGGGCGGAAGGGGAGAGACCCAGTACTTC.

This clonotype turned up a few times. The chain uses TRBV13 and TRBJ2-7; D is undetermined. Trimming removed 7 bases from V and 8 bases from J, with 18 bases in between. Looked up from germline, CDR1 is PRHDT and CDR2 is FYEKMQ (reference sequence). The CDR3 length is 13 residues. The CDR3 loop is CASKQSGRTKQYF. Here the CDR3 DNA reads TGTGCCAGCAAACAGAGTGGGCGTACTAAGCAGTACTTC.

The CDR3 loop reads CASSYSKGTDNQPQHF. In DNA form, the CDR3 reads TGTGCCAGCAGTTACTCGAAAGGTACTGACAATCAGCCCCAGCATTTT. The V call is TRBV6-6, the J call TRBJ1-5; D remains ambiguous. In germline, CDR1 is MNHNY, CDR2 SVGAGI (reference sequence). This CDR3 region has 16 residues. Trimming shortened V by 0 bases and J by 3 bases, and 12 bases separated the two germline ends.

This clonotype was seen a handful of times. The chain joins TRBV20-1 to TRBJ2-1, with D perhaps TRBD2 (5 bases). The V gene's germline CDR1 is DFQATT and CDR2 SNEGSKA (reference sequence). The ends were cut back, 6 bases at V and 4 bases at J, with 31 bases in the middle. This CDR3 contains 19 residues. CDR3 in DNA: TGCAGTGCCCCTCGGGATGTAGGCGGGTACGAGGGTCTATACAATGAGCAGTTCTTC. Protein sequence: CSAPRDVGGYEGLYNEQFF.

A word on this clonotype: A much larger clone is a single base away; this may be a read error. As the CDR3 is not closed by the conserved phenylalanine or tryptophan, this likely results from a read error. J is TRBJ2-1 and V is TRBV6-2 or TRBV6-3; the match to TRBD2 covers 13 bases. The end of the DNA is better explained by TRBJ2-7, so the J call may be wrong. In germline, CDR1 is MNHEY, CDR2 SVGEGT. The CDR3 covers 17 residues. The CDR3 DNA follows: TGTGCCAGCAGTCCCCGGACTAGCGGGAGCTCCTACAATGAGCAGTACTTA. It specifies CASSPRTSGSSYNEQYL.

In its sample, this clonotype was seen a few times. The chain employs TRBV11-2 and TRBJ2-7; 12 nucleotides line up with TRBD2. V lost 6 bases, J lost 5 bases, and 14 bases stayed unmatched. Germline V gives CDR1 SGHAT, CDR2 FQNNGV. The CDR3 has 17 residues. The CDR3 protein is CASSPVPLTSGRDEQYF. The CDR3 DNA reads TGTGCCAGCAGTCCCGTCCCCTTGACTAGCGGGAGAGACGAGCAGTACTTC.

This clonotype was detected a few times. This chain joins TRBV20-1 and TRBJ2-1; the match to TRBD2 covers 7 bases. The V gene's germline CDR1 is DFQATT and CDR2 SNEGSKA (reference sequence). The junction had 7 bases not matched to a gene; V was cut back by 0 bases and J by 8 bases. This CDR3 spans 14 amino acids. The CDR3: CSARDGGGRDEQFF. The CDR3 bases are TGCAGTGCTAGAGATGGCGGGGGACGGGATGAGCAGTTCTTC.